The rows below give T cell receptor beta chains drawn from one sample of a study of blood T cell repertoires in COVID-19. The method was immunoSEQ multiplex PCR; TCRdb's version includes in-frame clones alone and lacks a portion of them. The data contain 85,000 to 90,000 clones, approximately 80% of them singletons. Sequencing was done on a sample of peripheral blood. The receptors originated from a man aged 70 or older with acute or convalescent COVID-19. Each CDR3 is given with its conserved first and last residue. D genes are given only for firm matches. Only some rows state a clone size, as once, few, many or a class for expanded clones.

>NA|TRBJ2-1|TRBV5-1|NA
CASSQAREVLWNEQFF
TGCGCCAGCAGTCAAGCCCGGGAAGTTCTGTGGAATGAGCAGTTCTTC
>NA|TRBJ2-2|TRBV19|NA
CASSIATGELFF
TGTGCCAGTAGTATAGCAACCGGGGAGCTGTTTTTT
>NA|TRBJ1-2|TRBV27|NA
CASTFMGGRNYGYTF
TGTGCCAGCACCTTTATGGGGGGGCGCAACTATGGCTACACCTTC
>NA|TRBJ1-4|TRBV27|NA
CASGTVATNEKLFF
TGTGCCAGTGGAACAGTCGCAACTAATGAAAAACTGTTTTTT
>NA|TRBJ1-1|TRBV5-1|NA
CATRDTYTEAFF
TGCGCCACCAGGGACACCTACACTGAAGCTTTCTTT
>NA|TRBJ2-1|TRBV5-1|TRBD1
CASSERTGDEQFF
TGCGCCAGCAGCGAACGGACAGGGGATGAGCAGTTCTTC
>NA|TRBJ1-4|TRBV28|NA
CASSRGGFGEKLFF
TGTGCCAGCAGCCGAGGGGGATTCGGTGAAAAACTGTTTTTT
>NA|TRBJ1-5|TRBV4-1|NA
CASSQEPRGNQPQHF
TGCGCCAGCAGCCAAGAGCCCAGAGGGAATCAGCCCCAGCATTTT
>few|TRBJ2-5|TRBV6-4|TRBD1
CASSEGGQGRETQYF
TGTGCCAGCAGCGAGGGGGGACAGGGGAGGGAGACCCAGTACTTC
>NA|TRBJ2-1|TRBV28|NA
CASSSPGTHSYNEQFF
TGTGCCAGCAGTTCCCCCGGGACACACAGCTACAATGAGCAGTTCTTC
>NA|TRBJ2-3|TRBV5-4|NA
CASSLALRGRGDTQYF
TGTGCCAGCAGCTTGGCCTTGCGGGGTCGGGGAGATACGCAGTATTTT
>NA|TRBJ2-1|TRBV3-1/TRBV3-2|NA
CASSRTAGEQFF
TGTGCCAGCAGCCGAACCGCGGGTGAGCAGTTCTTC
>NA|TRBJ1-5|TRBV5-1|NA
CASSQDGSNQPQHF
TGCGCCAGCAGCCAAGACGGGAGCAATCAGCCCCAGCATTTT
>once|TRBJ1-6|TRBV7-2|TRBD1
CASSARQGSSSPLHF
TGTGCCAGCAGCGCCCGACAGGGGAGTAGCTCACCCCTCCACTTT
>NA|TRBJ2-5|TRBV29-1|NA
CSVEKVDSQETQYF
TGCAGCGTTGAAAAAGTGGACAGCCAAGAGACCCAGTACTTC
>few|TRBJ2-7|TRBV5-1|NA
CASSVNPGEQYF
TGCGCCAGCAGCGTAAATCCGGGCGAGCAGTACTTC
>NA|TRBJ2-5|TRBV3-1/TRBV3-2|NA
CASSDRQETQYF
TGTGCCAGCAGCGACAGACAAGAGACCCAGTACTTC
>once|TRBJ2-2|TRBV27|NA
CASSFGGTGELFF
TGTGCCAGCAGTTTCGGGGGAACCGGGGAGCTGTTTTTT
>NA|TRBJ1-2|TRBV30|NA
CAWRSGVGYTF
TGTGCCTGGAGGTCAGGGGTAGGCTACACCTTC
>NA|TRBJ1-2|TRBV6-5|TRBD1
CASSYSWTGVGDGYTF
TGTGCCAGCAGTTACTCGTGGACAGGGGTTGGTGATGGCTACACCTTC
>few|TRBJ2-6|TRBV11-2|TRBD2
CASSHGGTGANVLTF
TGTGCCAGCAGCCACGGGGGGACTGGGGCCAACGTCCTGACTTTC
>NA|TRBJ2-2|TRBV9|TRBD2
CASSVELAGSLVPGELFF
TGTGCCAGCAGCGTAGAGCTAGCGGGGTCCCTAGTCCCCGGGGAGCTGTTTTTT
>NA|TRBJ2-2|TRBV5-1|NA
CASRIQGNTGELFF
TGCGCCAGCCGGATACAGGGGAACACCGGGGAGCTGTTTTTT
>NA|TRBJ2-1|TRBV5-1|TRBD2
CASSPLAGVSDEQFF
TGCGCCAGCAGCCCGTTAGCGGGGGTAAGCGATGAGCAGTTCTTC
>NA|TRBJ1-1|TRBV14|NA
CASSQYYTEAFF
TGTGCCAGCAGCCAATATTACACTGAAGCTTTCTTT
>few|TRBJ1-3|TRBV30|NA
CAWSVGLSGNTIYF
TGTGCCTGGAGTGTCGGACTCTCTGGAAACACCATATATTTT
>NA|TRBJ1-1|TRBV20-1|NA
CSASKTAEAFF
TGCAGTGCTAGCAAAACAGCTGAAGCTTTCTTT
>few|TRBJ1-4|TRBV25-1|NA
CASSPIATNEKLFF
TGTGCCAGCAGCCCCATTGCAACTAATGAAAAACTGTTTTTT
>NA|TRBJ2-7|TRBV27|NA
CASSFDKGGYEQYF
TGTGCCAGCAGTTTCGACAAAGGGGGCTACGAGCAGTACTTC
>once|TRBJ1-1|TRBV5-1|TRBD1
CANTFWDRGSEAFF
TGCGCCAACACCTTTTGGGACAGGGGCTCTGAAGCTTTCTTT
>NA|TRBJ1-5|TRBV10-3|NA
CASSSGVEQPQHF
TGTGCCAGCAGCTCAGGGGTAGAGCAGCCCCAGCATTTT
>few|TRBJ2-3|TRBV9|NA
CASSAGEADTQYF
TGTGCCAGCAGCGCCGGTGAGGCAGATACGCAGTATTTT
>once|TRBJ2-3|TRBV19|TRBD2
CASSIRRGADTQYF
TGTGCCAGTAGTATACGGCGGGGGGCAGATACGCAGTATTTT
>few|TRBJ2-3|TRBV6-1|NA
CASSEDYPEYTDTQYF
TGTGCCAGCAGTGAAGACTACCCGGAATACACAGATACGCAGTATTTT
>NA|TRBJ1-2|TRBV5-6|TRBD1
CASSIGTVRGYTF
TGTGCCAGCAGCATCGGGACAGTTAGGGGCTACACCTTC
>NA|TRBJ1-4|TRBV30|NA
CAWSTQGRVFF
TGTGCCTGGAGTACACAGGGTAGGGTGTTTTTT
>once|TRBJ1-5|TRBV19|NA
CASSIDLSFNQPQHF
TGTGCCAGTAGTATAGATCTCAGTTTCAATCAGCCCCAGCATTTT
>NA|TRBJ1-4|TRBV3-1/TRBV3-2|NA
CASSQESERSEKLFF
TGTGCCAGCAGCCAAGAATCGGAAAGGAGTGAAAAACTGTTTTTT
>once|TRBJ2-6|TRBV5-1|TRBD2
CASSSGLAGGRSGANVLTF
TGCGCCAGCAGCTCAGGACTCGCGGGGGGGCGTTCTGGGGCCAACGTCCTGACTTTC
>NA|TRBJ2-1|TRBV6-5|NA
CASSYSGGGIRDEQFF
TGTGCCAGCAGTTACTCGGGTGGGGGCATTAGGGATGAGCAGTTCTTC
>NA|TRBJ2-7|TRBV6-5|TRBD1
CASTRTGRTGEQYF
TGTGCCAGCACCAGGACAGGGAGAACAGGCGAGCAGTACTTC
>NA|TRBJ1-5|TRBV19|NA
CASSGQQNQPQHF
TGTGCCAGTAGTGGACAGCAGAATCAGCCCCAGCATTTT
>NA|TRBJ2-1|TRBV5-1|TRBD2
CASSLGTSGGARAFF
TGCGCCAGCAGCTTGGGGACTAGCGGGGGGGCTAGAGCCTTCTTC
>once|TRBJ2-1|TRBV7-9|NA
CASSGYRASSYNEQFF
TGTGCCAGCAGCGGCTACAGGGCCAGCTCCTACAATGAGCAGTTCTTC
>NA|TRBJ1-2|TRBV6-2/TRBV6-3|TRBD1
CASSSPGGAYGYTF
TGTGCCAGCAGTTCCCCAGGGGGCGCCTATGGCTACACCTTC
>once|TRBJ2-2|TRBV19|TRBD1
CASTLTGGSTGELFF
TGTGCCAGTACCTTGACAGGGGGAAGCACCGGGGAGCTGTTTTTT
>NA|TRBJ1-5|TRBV7-9|NA
CASSFEGGNQPQHF
TGTGCCAGCAGCTTCGAGGGGGGCAATCAGCCCCAGCATTTT
>NA|TRBJ2-4|TRBV5-4|NA
CASSLDSGLDIQYF
TGTGCCAGCAGCTTAGACTCAGGGTTAGACATTCAGTACTTC
>few|TRBJ1-6|TRBV5-1|TRBD1
CASSSGTGDSPLHF
TGCGCCAGCAGCTCGGGGACAGGGGATTCACCCCTCCACTTT
>NA|TRBJ2-1|TRBV6-1|TRBD1
CASSEVTGQGNNEQFF
TGTGCCAGCAGTGAAGTAACGGGACAGGGTAACAATGAGCAGTTCTTC
>few|TRBJ1-1|TRBV9|TRBD1
CASSVEGQGLGGAFF
TGTGCCAGCAGCGTAGAGGGACAGGGCCTTGGGGGGGCTTTCTTT
>NA|TRBJ1-1|TRBV5-1|NA
CASSLGQSNTEAFF
TGCGCCAGCAGCTTGGGACAGTCGAACACTGAAGCTTTCTTT
>NA|TRBJ2-1|TRBV28|TRBD2
CASRPLAGGRSNSYNEQFF
TGTGCCAGCAGGCCGCTAGCGGGGGGCCGGTCGAACTCCTACAATGAGCAGTTCTTC
>NA|TRBJ2-2|TRBV18|NA
CASSPQDPWRNTGELFF
TGTGCCAGCTCACCACAAGACCCCTGGAGGAACACCGGGGAGCTGTTTTTT